The T cell receptor beta chain described here comes from a study of Ad26.COV2.S vaccination and SARS-CoV-2 variants. Sample treatment: some 20 received Ad26.COV2.S at low or high dose, single or two shots; five or six received placebo; per-sample allocation not given. Sample collection was performed on day 63 after the first vaccine or placebo injection. Germline lookup yields CDR1 MNHEY and CDR2 SVGAGI. This CDR3 has 13 residues. Germline trimming cut 7 bases from V and 4 bases from J; bases unmatched to any gene: 4. Using immunoSEQ multiplex PCR, the repertoire was profiled, and TCRdb retains in-frame clones only, with some absent. This table holds about 680,000 clones, roughly 90% found once.

The sequencing here drew on peripheral blood, taken in a trial of Ad26.COV2.S vaccine versus placebo. The chain has TRBV6-5 and TRBJ2-3; TRBD2 matches at 8 bases. This clonotype was obtained from a person between 18 and 65 years old who received the Ad26.COV2.S COVID-19 vaccine or a placebo. The CDR3 here is CASNREGADTQYF. CDR3 DNA: TGTGCCAGCAACCGGGAGGGGGCAGATACGCAGTATTTT.